This T cell receptor (beta chain) was identified during a study of T cells in localized non-small cell lung cancer. The study, taken as a whole, reports: Sequencing was restricted to one tumor region; therefore, heterogeneity remains possible. Higher blood T cell density tracked longer overall survival. Of the tissues analyzed, uninvolved adjacent lung showed maximal T cell clonality, greater than tumor.

V lost 3 bases and J lost 2, with 8 bases in between. CDR3 length equals 13 residues. Germline V lookup: CDR1 SGHTA, CDR2 FQGNSA. Method: immunoSEQ multiplex PCR; TCRdb's copy keeps in-frame clones and lacks some. The sample includes 25,000 to 35,000 clones, approximately 86% of them seen just once. As for this clone: Antigen specificity is unknown.

V gene TRBV7-2 combines with J gene TRBJ2-7, with D hard to call. This sample comprised peripheral blood mononuclear cells, obtained before any cancer treatment. This receptor was taken from a woman aged 35 to 75 with stage III lung adenocarcinoma. CDR3 sequence: CASSLVAAYEQYF. CDR3 nucleotide sequence: TGTGCCAGCAGCTTGGTCGCAGCCTACGAGCAGTACTTC. The complete variable domain, with remaining parts taken from reference TRBV7-2 and TRBJ2-7, reads GAGVSQSPSNKVTEKGKDVELRCDPISGHTALYWYRQSLGQGLEFLIYFQGNSAPDKSGLPSDRFSAERTGGSVSTLTIQRTQQEDSAVYLCASSLVAAYEQYFGPGTRLTVT.